What follows are 32 T cell receptor beta chains derived from one specimen sequenced in a study of T cells in Graves' hyperthyroidism and ophthalmopathy (dated by TCRdb to between 2018 and 2021). Receptors were amplified or captured by multiplex PCR. The listed sequencing device is Illumina HiSeq 2000. The TCR beta CDR3 regions were amplified from RNA transcripts. For the first round of RT-PCR on the TCR CDR3, the HTBI primer set was used together with the Qiagen OneStep RT-PCR kit. The raw public reads went through TCRdb reprocessing: fastp at Q25, MiXCR clone calling, in-frame beta chains kept. Rows with a matching CDR3 protein are joined into one entry that keeps the most common DNA and genes. The sample table shows nearly 750,000 distinct CDR3 sequences, and approximately 36% are seen once. The top ten clones comprise around 29% of the sample. Sequenced: blood. The source of these receptors is a woman aged 40 to 49 with Graves' hyperthyroidism.

The gene calls are TRBV10-3 and TRBJ2-7, with 8 bases that match TRBD1. The CDR3 length is 14 residues. V was clipped by 4 bases and J by 6 bases; unmatched bases: 8. CDR1 and CDR2 (germline): ENHRY, SYGVKD. This CDR3 reads CAISADRDVSEQYF. CDR3 sequence (DNA): TGTGCCATCAGTGCGGACAGGGATGTCTCCGAGCAGTACTTC.

As to this clonotype: The germline gene is not matched at one end of the junction; a read error may be the cause. The chain recombines TRBV5-8 with TRBJ2-5; 10 bases match TRBD1. The CDR3 runs 12 residues. CDR1 and CDR2 from the germline V gene are SGHTS and YDEGEE. This chain's CDR3 is CASSLTGQGGVF. The DNA of the CDR3 is TGTGCCAGCAGCTTGACCGGACAGGGGGGGGTGTTC.

This clonotype appeared a few times. V usage is TRBV6-5 and J usage is TRBJ2-7; weak D call: TRBD2 (5 bases). This CDR3 has 14 residues. Germline assignment: CDR1 MNHEY and CDR2 SVGAGI. Deletions cut 1 base from V and 9 bases from J, with 16 bases between. CDR3 in amino acids: CASSYFGRRVGQYF. CDR3 nucleotide sequence: TGTGCCAGCAGTTACTTTGGACGGCGGGTGGGGCAGTACTTC.

This clonotype was picked up a small number of times. The chain joins TRBV6-6 to TRBJ1-1, with D unclear. CDR1 is MNHNY, CDR2 SVGAGI, per germline (reference sequence). The CDR3 is 12 residues long. CDR3 sequence (DNA): TGTGTGAGTAGGCGTTATGGCACTGAAGCTTTCTTT. It codes for CVSRRYGTEAFF.

The sample holds many counts of this clonotype. The chain recombines TRBV10-1 with TRBJ2-5; no firm D call. The CDR3 sequence is 14 residues long. V lost 0 bases and J lost 1, with 6 bases in between. Germline-derived CDR1 and CDR2 are WNHNN and SYGVQD (reference sequence). The CDR3 is CASSESLVQETQYF. The CDR3 region has the DNA TGCGCCAGCAGTGAGTCGCTGGTCCAAGAGACCCAGTACTTC.

The rearrangement joins TRBV7-9 to TRBJ2-1; the D gene could be TRBD1 or TRBD2 (5 bases each). V was cut by 0 bases and J by 9 bases, with 9 bases left in between. The CDR3 length is 13 residues. Germline values: CDR1 SEHNR, CDR2 FQNEAQ (reference sequence). DNA of the CDR3: TGTGCCAGCAGCTTAGCATGGGGACGTGAGCAGTTCTTC. As protein: CASSLAWGREQFF.

V and J are TRBV4-3 and TRBJ1-1; 7 positions match TRBD1. Germline V gene data show CDR1 as LGHNA and CDR2 as YSLEER. This CDR3 contains 18 residues. Germline trimming cut 5 bases from V and 3 bases from J; bases unmatched to any gene: 18. The CDR3, as DNA: TGCGCCAGCAGCTCCCCGTCCTCACAGGGGCTTAGGGACACTGAAGCTTTCTTT. It translates to CASSSPSSQGLRDTEAFF.

This clonotype was recorded many times. The rearrangement uses TRBV19 and TRBJ1-2, with unresolved D. The V end was cut by 7 bases, the J end by 4 bases, with 13 bases between. Germline V lookup: CDR1 LNHDA, CDR2 SQIVND (reference sequence). This CDR3 region has 13 residues. The CDR3 DNA reads TGTGCCAGTACCTCGGGTGAAGGCTATGGCTACACCTTC. Amino acid sequence: CASTSGEGYGYTF.

About this clonotype itself: The conserved phenylalanine or tryptophan normally closing the CDR3 is absent here, so this likely arose from a read error. Because the CDR3's place on the DNA is in doubt, the DNA is left out and the CDR3 is given as listed by TCRdb. V is TRBV10-3 and J is TRBJ2-5; TRBD1 reflects the table's D call only, with no check against the DNA. The germline V gene encodes CDR1 ENHRY and CDR2 SYGVKD. Ends included, the CDR3 has 15 residues. The CDR3: CAISGSTGQGYTFGS.

This clonotype was observed many times. The V call is TRBV3-1, the J call TRBJ1-5; D not certain. Germline V gives CDR1 LGHDT, CDR2 YNNKEL (reference sequence). Trimming removed 1 base from V and 6 bases from J, with 7 bases in between. The length of the CDR3 is 13 residues. The CDR3 is CASSQGVGQPQHF. The DNA of the CDR3 is TGTGCCAGCAGCCAAGGGGTTGGTCAGCCCCAGCATTTT.

This clonotype was detected a few times. The gene calls are TRBV4-3 and TRBJ1-2; 9 bases map to TRBD1. Germline V gives CDR1 LGHNA, CDR2 YSLEER. V shed 4 bases, J shed 7 bases, and the junction held 4 bases outside the gene matches. The CDR3 is made up of 13 amino acids. The chain's CDR3 is CASSRRQGGGYTF. The CDR3, as DNA: TGCGCCAGCAGCCGTCGACAGGGGGGTGGCTACACCTTC.

Notes on this clonotype: Given a much more abundant clone one base away, this may be a read error. V and J are TRBV15 and TRBJ2-7; the D gene is possibly TRBD2 (6 bases). Looked up from germline, CDR1 is LNHNV and CDR2 is YYDKDF (reference sequence). This CDR3 region has 11 residues. This CDR3 is CATSRDYEQHF. CDR3 DNA: TGTGCCACCAGCAGGGACTACGAGCAGCACTTC.

This clonotype turned up a few times. This chain uses TRBV7-9 with TRBJ1-1; 7 bases agree with TRBD1. Trimming at V came to 5 bases and at J to 6 bases, leaving 6 bases not matched to a gene. Germline CDR1 and CDR2: SEHNR and FQNEAQ (reference sequence). This CDR3 has 13 residues. DNA for the CDR3: TGTGCCAGCAGCCGCCAGGGGGGCGCTGAAGCTTTCTTT. The encoded protein is CASSRQGGAEAFF. The full variable domain, in which reference TRBV7-9 and TRBJ1-1 provide the parts outside the CDR3, is DTGVSQNPRHKITKRGQNVTFRCDPISEHNRLYWYRQTLGQGPEFLTYFQNEAQLEKSRLLSDRFSAERPKGSFSTLEIQRTEQGDSAMYLCASSRQGGAEAFFGQGTRLTVV.

The gene calls are TRBV13 and TRBJ2-2; D unresolved. The ends were cut back, 5 bases at V and 3 bases at J, with 13 bases in the middle. This CDR3 contains 15 residues. CDR1 and CDR2 (germline): PRHDT, FYEKMQ (reference sequence). CDR3 protein: CASSPDPNYTGELFF. Written as DNA, the CDR3 is TGTGCCAGCAGCCCAGACCCAAATTACACCGGGGAGCTGTTTTTT.

This clonotype was counted a few times. The rearrangement joins TRBV12-3 or TRBV12-4 to TRBJ2-7; tentatively, D is TRBD1 or TRBD2 (5 bases each). The CDR3 contains 13 residues. V was cut by 6 bases and J by 1 base, with 10 bases left in between. In DNA form, the CDR3 reads TGTGCCAGCAGGGGGGACGGATCCTACGAGCAGTACTTC. This translates into CASRGDGSYEQYF.

This clonotype was counted at least ten times. The chain links TRBV29-1 to TRBJ1-2; the D is unclear. The CDR3 totals 12 residues. V was trimmed by 2 bases and J by 3 bases, leaving 7 bases between them. CDR1 and CDR2 (germline): SQVTM, ANQGSEA. This CDR3 is CSVERADYGYTF. CDR3 nucleotide sequence: TGCAGCGTTGAACGAGCCGACTATGGCTACACCTTC.

This clonotype was detected many times. The chain links TRBV9 to TRBJ2-2; D is unresolved. The CDR3 length is 13 residues. Deletions cut 0 bases from V and 7 bases from J, with 7 bases between. Germline V gene sequence: CDR1 SGDLS, CDR2 YYNGEE. CDR3 DNA: TGTGCCAGCAGCGTAGGTGGTGACGGGGAGCTGTTTTTT. Residues: CASSVGGDGELFF.

Judged by abundance, this clonotype is large (0.1 to 1%). The genes are TRBV10-3 and TRBJ2-7; D might be TRBD1 (6 bases). CDR3 length: 13 residues. CDR1 is ENHRY and CDR2 is SYGVKD in the germline V gene. V was trimmed by 10 bases and J by 4 bases, leaving 17 bases between them. The CDR3 DNA sequence: TGTGCCAGCGAGAGACAGGACGGGTACGAGCAGTACTTC. Translated, it gives CASERQDGYEQYF.

This clonotype was detected a few times. The CDR3 region has the DNA TGCGCCAGCAGCCAGAACCCAGCTGCGCCCCTCCACTTT. Its protein is CASSQNPAAPLHF. The gene calls are TRBV4-1 and TRBJ1-6; D is undetermined. V lost 3 bases and J lost 13, with 13 bases in between. Germline CDR1 MGHRA, CDR2 YSYEKL. This CDR3 region has 13 residues.

Many counts were recorded for this clonotype. The V and J genes are TRBV7-2 and TRBJ1-2; tentative D call: TRBD1 (5 bases). The CDR3 loop spans 14 amino acids. Germline V CDR1 and CDR2: SGHTA, FQGNSA. Deletions cut 3 bases from V and 5 bases from J, with 13 bases between. The CDR3 DNA reads TGTGCCAGCAGCTTGACAGACTACCTTTATGGCTACACCTTC. Translating gives CASSLTDYLYGYTF. The whole variable domain, filled in from reference TRBV7-2 and TRBJ1-2, reads GAGVSQSPSNKVTEKGKDVELRCDPISGHTALYWYRQSLGQGLEFLIYFQGNSAPDKSGLPSDRFSAERTGGSVSTLTIQRTQQEDSAVYLCASSLTDYLYGYTFGSGTRLTVV.

This clonotype showed up just a few times. The chain has TRBV6-8 and TRBJ2-5; D is unresolved. Germline CDR1 MNHGY, CDR2 SAAAGT. There are 14 residues in the CDR3. Trimming left V 2 bases short and J 5 bases short, with 12 bases between. The CDR3, as DNA: TGTGCCAGCAGTTACCGACGCAGAGCGGAGACCCAGTACTTC. This codes for CASSYRRRAETQYF.

The chain combines TRBV25-1 with TRBJ1-1; D unresolved. The V end lost 5 bases, the J end lost 1 base, and 11 bases lay between the germline ends. This CDR3 has 14 amino acids. CDR1 and CDR2 (germline): MGHDK, SYGVNS. The CDR3 here is CASSFTPRNTEAFF. DNA for the CDR3: TGTGCCAGCAGTTTTACGCCCCGGAACACTGAAGCTTTCTTT. The full variable domain, completed using reference TRBV25-1 and TRBJ1-1, is EADIYQTPRYLVIGTGKKITLECSQTMGHDKMYWYQQDPGMELHLIHYSYGVNSTEKGDLSSESTVSRIRTEHFPLTLESARPSHTSQYLCASSFTPRNTEAFFGQGTRLTVV.

The J gene is TRBJ2-7, the V gene TRBV28; D is ambiguous. From germline, CDR1 is MDHEN and CDR2 SYDVKM. The V gene lost 3 bases and the J gene lost 2 bases, with 11 bases spanning the gap. CDR3 length equals 14 residues. The CDR3 DNA is TGTGCCAGCAGTTTGGTTCCACGGCCCTACGAGCAGTACTTC. This codes for CASSLVPRPYEQYF.

The chain is built from TRBV20-1 and TRBJ1-1, with D uncertain. The CDR3 totals 14 residues. Germline V lookup: CDR1 DFQATT, CDR2 SNEGSKA (reference sequence). V lost 6 bases and J 1 base, leaving 15 bases between the germline ends. In DNA form, the CDR3 reads TGCAGTGCCAACCCATTCCGACAGAACACTGAAGCTTTCTTT. It encodes CSANPFRQNTEAFF.

The chain couples TRBV20-1 to TRBJ1-2; 7 nucleotides line up with TRBD1. The CDR3 consists of 11 residues. V dropped 6 bases and J dropped 8; count of bases not matched to a gene: 6. Germline assignment: CDR1 DFQATT and CDR2 SNEGSKA (reference sequence). The DNA for the CDR3 is TGCAGTGCAGGGGGCGCTTGGGGCTACACCTTC. Protein sequence: CSAGGAWGYTF.

The chain combines TRBV5-1 with TRBJ2-7; D is unclear. The ends were cut back, 1 base at V and 6 bases at J, with 11 bases in the middle. The CDR3 covers 13 residues. The germline V gene encodes CDR1 SGHRS and CDR2 YFSETQ. The CDR3 protein is CASSLNPPGEQYF. CDR3 DNA sequence: TGCGCCAGCAGCTTGAATCCTCCCGGCGAGCAGTACTTC.

This clonotype occurred a few times. The CDR3 coding sequence is TGTGCCAGCAGTCCCCGCAGGGGCGGGTCACCCCTCCACTTT. Amino acids: CASSPRRGGSPLHF. V usage is TRBV12-3 or TRBV12-4 and J usage is TRBJ1-6, with D possibly being TRBD1 (6 bases). This CDR3 is 14 amino acids long. V shed 5 bases and J shed 10 bases, with 15 bases lying between them.

This clonotype was counted at least ten times. The chain joins TRBV7-2 to TRBJ1-5; D might be TRBD1 (5 bases). The CDR3 extends over 15 amino acids. V was trimmed by 5 bases and J by 3 bases, leaving 14 bases between them. Germline CDR1 reads SGHTA; CDR2 reads FQGNSA. CDR3 amino acids: CASSPRRADNQPQHF. The CDR3 coding sequence is TGTGCCAGCAGCCCGCGCAGGGCCGACAATCAGCCCCAGCATTTT.

This chain joins TRBV12-3 or TRBV12-4 and TRBJ1-5, with 9 bases matching TRBD1. This CDR3 has 15 amino acids. The V gene end was trimmed by 5 bases and the J gene end by 4 bases; junction bases not matched to a gene: 6. The CDR3 is CASSHRDRANQPQHF. The CDR3 DNA follows: TGTGCCAGCAGTCACCGGGACAGGGCTAATCAGCCCCAGCATTTT.

This clonotype showed up many times. The V call is TRBV29-1, the J call TRBJ1-2, with D perhaps TRBD1 (5 bases). CDR3 length: 11 residues. Between the trimmed V and J ends, which lost 4 bases and 5 bases, there was a span of 8 bases. Looked up from germline, CDR1 is SQVTM and CDR2 is ANQGSEA. The CDR3 coding sequence is TGCAGCGTTGTAGACAGTTATGGCTACACCTTC. Protein sequence: CSVVDSYGYTF.

The rearrangement joins TRBV19 to TRBJ1-4; D is perhaps TRBD1 (5 bases). CDR1 and CDR2 from the germline V gene are LNHDA and SQIVND (reference sequence). This CDR3 is 18 amino acids long. Trimming left V 3 bases short and J 8 bases short, with 25 bases between. CDR3 region: CASSITGGYGGVFEKLFF. CDR3 bases: TGTGCCAGTAGTATTACGGGCGGTTACGGGGGGGTGTTCGAAAAACTGTTTTTT.

Only a few counts were recorded for this clonotype. The CDR3 DNA sequence: TGTGCCAGCAGCCCGCACGGTGACTCCTACGAGCAGTACTTC. It translates to CASSPHGDSYEQYF. This chain uses TRBV9 with TRBJ2-7; D is undetermined. CDR1 SGDLS and CDR2 YYNGEE come from the germline V gene. Trimming removed 4 bases from V and 0 bases from J, with 11 bases in between. The CDR3 contains 14 residues.